Shown below are 26 T cell receptor beta chains from a single sample sequenced in a study of shared clonotypes between healthy human individuals. TCRdb's copy holds only in-frame clones and misses some; the assay was immunoSEQ multiplex PCR. The data show about 470,000 clones, about 76% seen once. Input material: PBMCs. All receptors come from a woman in her thirties or forties in good health. Some clones in this sample may be carry-over from other donors' samples.

V usage is TRBV28 and J usage is TRBJ2-7, with D possibly being TRBD1 (6 bases). CDR1 and CDR2 (germline): MDHEN, SYDVKM. Trimming pared 6 bases from V and 3 bases from J, leaving 18 bases between. The CDR3 has 15 amino acids. Here the CDR3 DNA reads TGTGCCAGCAGACCCCACAGGGTCGGAGACTACGAGCAGTACTTC. The encoded protein is CASRPHRVGDYEQYF.

The rearrangement uses TRBV30 and TRBJ2-5; D gene ambiguous. In germline, CDR1 is GTSNPN, CDR2 SVGIG (reference sequence). The CDR3 sequence is 13 residues long. CDR3 loop: CSYGSVSGETQYF. CDR3 coding DNA: TGTTCTTATGGTTCTGTCTCGGGAGAGACCCAGTACTTC.

The chain is built from TRBV30 and TRBJ1-2; TRBD1 agrees at 8 bases. Germline CDR1 GTSNPN, CDR2 SVGIG (reference sequence). CDR3 length: 14 residues. Losses at the gene ends were 4 bases for V and 2 bases for J; bases not matched to a gene: 6. The CDR3 DNA reads TGTGCCTGGATATCTAGGACAGGGAACTATGGCTACACCTTC. Protein product: CAWISRTGNYGYTF.

The CDR3, as DNA: TGTGCCAGCAGCTTAGGGCCTACTCGGGAGGGACACACCGGGGAGCTGTTTTTT. Protein sequence: CASSLGPTREGHTGELFF. The chain carries TRBV7-8 and TRBJ2-2, with 8 bases matching TRBD2. The CDR3 runs 18 residues. Trimming removed 1 base from V and 3 bases from J; junction bases left unmatched: 10. CDR1 and CDR2 (germline): SGHVS, FQNEAQ.

In its sample, this clone was seen once. The CDR3 nucleotides read TGCGCCAGCAGCCCCAGCGGGGCCAGCTCCTACGAGCAGTACTTC. Amino acids: CASSPSGASSYEQYF. V is TRBV5-1 and J is TRBJ2-7, with 7 nucleotides matching TRBD2. J was trimmed by 0 bases and V by 4 bases; bases with no gene match: 7. CDR1 and CDR2 (germline): SGHRS, YFSETQ. The CDR3 contains 15 residues.

The chain carries TRBV5-1 and TRBJ2-7; TRBD2 agrees at 10 bases. Germline loops: CDR1 SGHRS, CDR2 YFSETQ. The trim removed 2 bases at V and 0 bases at J, leaving 5 bases unmatched. This CDR3 spans 16 amino acids. CDR3 sequence reads: CASSLRAGGFSYEQYF. The CDR3 nucleotides read TGCGCCAGCAGCTTAAGAGCGGGAGGGTTCTCCTACGAGCAGTACTTC.

CDR3 DNA: TGTGCCAGCACCAAGGACAGCTCTGGGGCCAACGTCCTGACTTTC. Its translation is CASTKDSSGANVLTF. The J gene is TRBJ2-6, the V gene TRBV6-5, with a possible D match to TRBD1 (6 bases). Deletions cut 7 bases from V and 0 bases from J, with 10 bases between. In germline, CDR1 is MNHEY, CDR2 SVGAGI. The CDR3 runs 15 residues.

The chain recombines TRBV7-8 with TRBJ2-2; D gene uncertain. The CDR3 contains 13 residues. Germline CDR1 is SGHVS and CDR2 is FQNEAQ. V was pared by 4 bases and J by 4 bases, with 7 bases between. In DNA, the CDR3 is TGTGCCAGCAGCTCACAGTTCACCGGGGAGCTGTTTTTT. Protein product: CASSSQFTGELFF.

This clone appeared a few times. CDR3 coding DNA: TGTGCCAGCAGCAAAGAGAGAAGGAAGTACAATGAGCAGTTCTTC. Its protein is CASSKERRKYNEQFF. The J gene is TRBJ2-1, the V gene TRBV11-2; D is undetermined. Germline assignment: CDR1 SGHAT and CDR2 FQNNGV. The CDR3 runs 15 residues. V was trimmed by 5 bases and J by 4 bases, leaving 15 bases between them.

This chain joins TRBV2 and TRBJ1-2; D is perhaps TRBD1 (6 bases). Trimming removed 7 bases at V and 6 bases at J, with 21 bases between. Germline V gene sequence: CDR1 SNHLY, CDR2 FYNNEI. The length of the CDR3 is 15 residues. The CDR3 loop reads CASIPNRTARHGYTF. DNA for the CDR3: TGTGCCAGCATACCAAATCGGACAGCCCGCCATGGCTACACCTTC.

CDR3 bases: TGCGCCAGCAGCTCACTTTTCACTAGCGGGAGTGTCTACGAGCAGTACTTC. It encodes CASSSLFTSGSVYEQYF. The chain has TRBV5-1 and TRBJ2-7, with 11 bases that match TRBD2. This CDR3 has 17 residues. After removal of 3 bases from V and 3 bases from J, the junction contained 11 bases not matched to a gene. Germline-derived CDR1 and CDR2 are SGHRS and YFSETQ. The full variable domain, rest sourced from reference TRBV5-1 and TRBJ2-7, is KAGVTQTPRYLIKTRGQQVTLSCSPISGHRSVSWYQQTPGQGLQFLFEYFSETQRNKGNFPGRFSGRQFSNSRSEMNVSTLELGDSALYLCASSSLFTSGSVYEQYFGPGTRLTVT.

This chain connects TRBV5-5 to TRBJ2-5; 7 bases match TRBD2. Germline values: CDR1 SGHKS, CDR2 YYEKEE (reference sequence). The CDR3 contains 16 residues. V was pared by 6 bases and J by 0 bases, with 11 bases of the junction left unmatched. In DNA, the CDR3 is TGTGCCAGCACCACGCCCTTGGGGACTAACCAAGAGACCCAGTACTTC. Translated: CASTTPLGTNQETQYF. Full variable domain (remainder filled in from reference TRBV5-5 and TRBJ2-5): DAGVTQSPTHLIKTRGQQVTLRCSPISGHKSVSWYQQVLGQGPQFIFQYYEKEERGRGNFPDRFSARQFPNYSSELNVNALLLGDSALYLCASTTPLGTNQETQYFGPGTRLLVL.

The CDR3 is CASSVGWGSSYEQYF. Here the CDR3 DNA reads TGTGCCAGCAGCGTAGGATGGGGGAGCTCCTACGAGCAGTACTTC. The gene calls are TRBV9 and TRBJ2-7; D is possibly TRBD1 or TRBD2 (5 bases each). Trimming took off 0 bases at V and 0 bases at J, with 10 bases between the two ends. The length of the CDR3 is 15 residues. Germline V gene sequence: CDR1 SGDLS, CDR2 YYNGEE.

V is TRBV6-1 and J is TRBJ1-6; weak D call: TRBD1 (6 bases). Per germline, CDR1 MNHNS and CDR2 SASEGT. The CDR3 loop spans 15 amino acids. With 0 bases removed from V and 5 bases from J, the gap between germline ends came to 8 bases. The CDR3 DNA sequence: TGTGCCAGCAGTGAAGCCAGGGGCGATAATTCACCCCTCCACTTT. This sequence encodes CASSEARGDNSPLHF.

The chain carries TRBV9 and TRBJ2-1; the D gene could be TRBD1 or TRBD2 (5 bases each). Germline CDR1 is SGDLS and CDR2 is YYNGEE. CDR3 length: 15 residues. V lost 2 bases and J 7 bases, leaving 16 bases between the germline ends. This CDR3 is CASSVAGSWMNEQFF. In DNA form, the CDR3 reads TGTGCCAGCAGCGTCGCAGGGAGCTGGATGAATGAGCAGTTCTTC.

This clone was observed a handful of times. The chain recombines TRBV5-1 with TRBJ1-3; a weak D match, TRBD1 (5 bases). CDR1 and CDR2 (germline): SGHRS, YFSETQ. The CDR3 has 13 residues. Deletions cut 4 bases from V and 0 bases from J, with 5 bases between. CDR3 region: CASSDSSGNTIYF. For the CDR3, the DNA is TGCGCCAGCAGCGACAGCTCTGGAAACACCATATATTTT.

As for this clone: One end of the junction is discordant with germline, which a read error may explain. This chain uses TRBV30 with TRBJ2-7; D possibly corresponds to TRBD1 (5 bases). Germline assignment: CDR1 GTSNPN and CDR2 SVGIG (reference sequence). The length of the CDR3 is 13 residues. In DNA form, the CDR3 reads TGTGCCTGGAGTTGGGCAGGGTCCTACGAGCAGCACTTC. Its protein product is CAWSWAGSYEQHF.

The chain is built from TRBV4-3 and TRBJ1-2; TRBD1 aligns across 11 bases. Unmatched junction bases numbered 4, after V lost 3 bases and J lost 7 bases. CDR1 and CDR2 from the germline V gene are LGHNA and YSLEER. CDR3 length equals 14 residues. DNA of the CDR3: TGCGCCAGCAGCCATCGGACAGGGGGCTCTGGCTACACCTTC. Encoded protein: CASSHRTGGSGYTF.

The chain employs TRBV7-9 and TRBJ1-2, with 7 bases fitting TRBD1. The germline V gene encodes CDR1 SEHNR and CDR2 FQNEAQ (reference sequence). There are 15 residues in the CDR3. V lost 1 base and J lost 3; bases outside the gene matches: 5. The CDR3 spells CASSLGQGWYYGYTF. The DNA of the CDR3 is TGTGCCAGCAGCTTAGGACAGGGTTGGTACTATGGCTACACCTTC.

This clone was counted a single time. The chain combines TRBV27 with TRBJ1-4; 10 bases line up with TRBD1. Germline CDR1 MNHEY, CDR2 SMNVEV (reference sequence). The CDR3 runs 16 residues. V shed 6 bases and J 6 bases; nucleotides not matched to a gene: 10. This chain's CDR3 is CASRRATGTGDEKLFF. The CDR3 DNA is TGTGCCAGCAGACGAGCTACCGGGACAGGGGATGAAAAACTGTTTTTT.

This clone was seen just once. This sequence joins TRBV28 and TRBJ2-6; 7 bases match TRBD1. The CDR3 covers 16 residues. Germline trimming cut 5 bases from V and 3 bases from J; bases unmatched to any gene: 7. Looked up from germline, CDR1 is MDHEN and CDR2 is SYDVKM. This CDR3 reads CASSPPTGFGANVLTF. CDR3 DNA sequence: TGTGCCAGCAGTCCCCCGACAGGGTTTGGGGCCAACGTCCTGACTTTC. Looking up the rest from reference TRBV28 and TRBJ2-6 gives the full variable domain: DVKVTQSSRYLVKRTGEKVFLECVQDMDHENMFWYRQDPGLGLRLIYFSYDVKMKEKGDIPEGYSVSREKKERFSLILESASTNQTSMYLCASSPPTGFGANVLTFGAGSRLTVL.

The chain links TRBV28 to TRBJ1-5, with 9 bases fitting TRBD1. This CDR3 has 15 amino acids. CDR1 MDHEN and CDR2 SYDVKM come from the germline V gene. After removal of 6 bases from V and 6 bases from J, the junction contained 9 bases not matched to a gene. As DNA, the CDR3 is TGTGCCAGCAGCCTCGGGACAGGGTTTTTTCAGCCCCAGCATTTT. This codes for CASSLGTGFFQPQHF.

The chain has TRBV4-3 and TRBJ2-7; D remains unclear. This CDR3 is built from 13 residues. Germline CDR1 reads LGHNA; CDR2 reads YSLEER. The germline V and J ends were trimmed by 1 base and 7 bases, with 11 bases remaining between them. The CDR3 DNA follows: TGCGCCAGCAGCCAAGGAATTTTTAGGGAGCAGTACTTC. Translating gives CASSQGIFREQYF.

The rearrangement joins TRBV18 to TRBJ2-5; D ambiguous. Germline V lookup: CDR1 KGHSH, CDR2 LQKENI. The CDR3 spans 13 residues. Trimming removed 3 bases at V and 5 bases at J, with 10 bases between. CDR3 region: CASSPVGLETQYF. For the CDR3, the DNA is TGTGCCAGCTCACCCGTGGGATTGGAGACCCAGTACTTC.

The chain has TRBV11-3 and TRBJ2-1; D unresolved. V lost 5 bases and J lost 0, with 17 bases in between. Germline loops: CDR1 SGHNT, CDR2 YENEEA. The CDR3 loop spans 17 amino acids. The CDR3 spells CASSPSTYYSSYNEQFF. The DNA of the CDR3 is TGTGCCAGCAGCCCCTCGACCTACTACAGCTCCTACAATGAGCAGTTCTTC. The entire variable domain, with the rest obtained from reference TRBV11-3 and TRBJ2-1, is as follows: EAGVVQSPRYKIIEKKQPVAFWCNPISGHNTLYWYLQNLGQGPELLIRYENEEAVDDSQLPKDRFSAERLKGVDSTLKIQPAELGDSAVYLCASSPSTYYSSYNEQFFGPGTRLTVL.

The gene calls are TRBV4-2 and TRBJ2-7, with D perhaps given as TRBD1 or TRBD2 (5 bases each). The germline V and J ends were trimmed by 1 base and 0 bases, with 7 bases remaining between them. This CDR3 has 14 amino acids. Germline V gives CDR1 LGHNA, CDR2 YNFKEQ. CDR3 residues: CASSQGDGSYEQYF. In DNA form, the CDR3 reads TGTGCCAGCAGCCAAGGGGACGGCTCCTACGAGCAGTACTTC.